The 2 T cell receptor beta chains below all came from one sample that was sequenced in a study of cytomegalovirus exposure and HLA in healthy donors. The PCR was carried out with 60 Vbeta primers and 13 Jbeta primers. TCRdb keeps only in-frame clones here, not all; method: immunoSEQ multiplex PCR. The sample includes 66,000 or so clones, around 92% seen only once; the top ten take approximately 1.5%. Material: PBMCs. The receptors derive from a man younger than 45 in good health and CMV-seropositive.

The chain combines TRBV30 with TRBJ2-3; 8 nucleotides match TRBD2. In germline, CDR1 is GTSNPN, CDR2 SVGIG (reference sequence). V gave up 2 bases and J gave up 8 bases; unmatched junction bases: 9. This CDR3 has 14 residues. CDR3 bases: TGTGCCTGGAGTTTCGAACTAGCGGTAGGTACGCAGTATTTT. Translating gives CAWSFELAVGTQYF.

Concerning this clone itself: At one boundary the junction diverges from the germline segment, which might be a read error. The J gene is TRBJ2-7, the V gene TRBV5-1; TRBD2 is a possible D gene (5 bases). The CDR3 is 13 residues long. CDR1 is SGHRS and CDR2 is YFSETQ in the germline V gene. The CDR3 sequence: CASSSLAPYEQYF. The CDR3 DNA is TGTGCCAGCAGCTCCCTAGCCCCCTACGAGCAGTACTTC.